The 5 T cell receptor beta chains in this list originate from one sample, sequenced in a study of CD8+CD57+ T cells in acquired aplastic anemia. The template for TCR beta VDJ and CDR3 sequence profiling was genomic DNA. One entry per CDR3 protein results from TCRdb running MiXCR on the reads. The sample contains under 200,000 distinct CDR3 sequences, just under 45% of which appear only once. The sequenced sample consisted of sorted CD4+, CD8+, or CD8+CD57+ T cells (not recorded which) from PBMCs. These receptors were taken from a human donor in good health.

This clonotype has ten or more counts. V gene TRBV20-1 combines with J gene TRBJ2-3; weak D call: TRBD1 (5 bases). V gave up 1 base and J gave up 0 bases, with 11 bases separating them. CDR3 length equals 15 residues. From germline, CDR1 is DFQATT and CDR2 SNEGSKA (reference sequence). This chain's CDR3 is CSARAGIWSTDTQYF. In DNA form, the CDR3 reads TGCAGTGCTAGAGCAGGGATATGGAGCACAGATACGCAGTATTTT.

The genes are TRBV15 and TRBJ2-7; the match to TRBD1 covers 8 bases. Trimming took 3 bases from V and 5 from J; bases not matched to a gene: 6. The CDR3 is 14 amino acids. CDR1 and CDR2 from the germline V gene are LNHNV and YYDKDF (reference sequence). The CDR3 region has the DNA TGTGCCACCAGCAGGGACAGGGTGATGAACGAGCAGTACTTC. Translating gives CATSRDRVMNEQYF.

V usage is TRBV19 and J usage is TRBJ1-2; TRBD1 matches at 9 bases. Germline lookup yields CDR1 LNHDA and CDR2 SQIVND (reference sequence). The CDR3 has 15 amino acids. The J segment lost 5 bases and the V segment lost 9 bases, leaving 13 bases of the junction unmatched. CDR3: CASGGAGQGFYGYTF. As DNA, the CDR3 is TGTGCCAGCGGCGGTGCGGGACAGGGTTTTTATGGCTACACCTTC.

The chain employs TRBV15 and TRBJ1-4; the match to TRBD1 covers 11 bases. The germline V gene has CDR1 LNHNV and CDR2 YYDKDF (reference sequence). V was clipped by 4 bases and J by 7 bases; unmatched bases: 5. The CDR3 is 15 residues long. The CDR3 DNA reads as TGTGCCACCAGCACGAGGACAGGGGGCGTTGAAAAACTGTTTTTT. Its protein is CATSTRTGGVEKLFF.

The genes are TRBV19 and TRBJ2-3; 8 nucleotides line up with TRBD2. V trimming: 7 bases; J trimming: 2 bases; junction bases outside the gene matches: 8. The CDR3 is 15 residues long. The germline CDR1 and CDR2 sequences are LNHDA and SQIVND (reference sequence). DNA of the CDR3: TGTGCCAGTAAGATGCGGGGGGCCCACACAGATACGCAGTATTTT. Translated: CASKMRGAHTDTQYF. The whole variable domain, filled in from reference TRBV19 and TRBJ2-3, reads DGGITQSPKYLFRKEGQNVTLSCEQNLNHDAMYWYRQDPGQGLRLIYYSQIVNDFQKGDIAEGYSVSREKKESFPLTVTSAQKNPTAFYLCASKMRGAHTDTQYFGPGTRLTVL.